This T cell receptor beta chain was obtained from a study of OX40 agonist ivuxolimab in advanced cancers. In regard to this clone: Its antigen remains unknown.

Sampling of blood occurred at baseline, cycle 4 day 1, and cycle 7 day 1. TCRdb's table, derived via immunoSEQ multiplex PCR, lists solely in-frame clones and lacks some. Among around 40,000 clones listed, approximately 83% were seen once. Study-wide results and limits: The investigators did not determine what antigen specificity the expanded peripheral T cells had. Among the lowest levels of clonal expansion were found in partial responders at 0.1-3.0 mg/kg. The study observed clonal expansion of CD4+ and CD8+ blood T cells by week 6 at 0.1 to 3.0 mg/kg.

This CDR3 contains 12 residues. Per germline, CDR1 SEHNR and CDR2 FQNEAQ (reference sequence). The V end lost 6 bases, the J end lost 11 bases, and 16 bases lay between the germline ends. The material was CD4+ or CD8+ T cells sorted from blood, obtained in a trial of the OX40 agonist ivuxolimab. This chain links TRBV7-9 with TRBJ1-1; possibly TRBD1 for D (6 bases). The source of this sequence is an adult with an advanced solid tumor such as melanoma, head and neck, liver or kidney cancer. CDR3 DNA: TGTGCCAGCAGTACCGAGGGGGGCCGGGCTTTCTTT. The encoded protein is CASSTEGGRAFF.